This T cell receptor (beta chain) originates from a study of identifying expanded T cells in peripheral blood. Findings and limits, study-wide: Clone count variance between roughly two-week samples rose with total template count.

Healthy donors had no documented immune events, such as infections, while sampled. Details on this clone: The antigen remains unidentified.

V lost 3 bases to trimming and J lost 8 bases; unmatched junction nucleotides: 17. The CDR3 spans 19 residues. Per the germline V gene, CDR1 is SGHAT and CDR2 is FQDESV (reference sequence). The assay was immunoSEQ multiplex PCR, and TCRdb's table has in-frame clones only and misses some. Of more than 80,000 clones in the sample, 70% to 90% were seen once. Sample: blood. The chain combines TRBV11-1 with TRBJ2-3; 13 bases map to TRBD2. The source is a person aged 18 to 75 in good health. The CDR3 bases are TGTGCCAGCAGCTTTAACCCGGGACTAGCGGGGTGGCCCGATGCTACGCAGTATTTT. Translated, it gives CASSFNPGLAGWPDATQYF.